Listed below are T cell receptor beta chains from one sample, sequenced in a study of cytomegalovirus exposure and HLA in healthy donors. Some clones are missing from TCRdb's copy, which holds only in-frame ones; the method was immunoSEQ multiplex PCR. The repertoire holds fewer than 250,000 clones, with about three quarters as singletons. Sequencing was carried out using PBMCs. The receptors originated from a male donor in good health and CMV-seronegative. The CDR3 runs from the conserved cysteine through the conserved F or W. The D gene is left open where the match is weak. Rows give clone size only sometimes, using once, few, many, or a class for an expanded clone.

size	V	length	J	D	CDR3	DNA
.	TRBV7-9	13	TRBJ1-2	.	CASSAQVIDGYTF	TGTGCCAGCAGCGCACAGGTTATCGATGGCTACACCTTC
.	TRBV7-9	15	TRBJ1-6	.	CASSLAGRGSSPLHF	TGTGCCAGCAGCTTAGCTGGGCGGGGGAGTTCACCCCTCCACTTT
once	TRBV18	14	TRBJ1-2	TRBD1	CASSPSDRGYGYTF	TGTGCCAGCTCACCAAGTGACAGGGGCTATGGCTACACCTTC
.	TRBV7-2	14	TRBJ1-2	.	CASSLNLQGMSYTF	TGTGCCAGCAGCTTGAACTTACAGGGAATGAGCTACACCTTC
.	TRBV19	15	TRBJ2-1	TRBD2	CASSILLAGYNEQFF	TGTGCCAGTAGTATCCTACTAGCGGGGTACAATGAGCAGTTCTTC
few	TRBV5-1	13	TRBJ1-2	.	CASTLGQDYGYTF	TGCGCCAGCACGCTGGGGCAGGACTATGGCTACACCTTC
.	TRBV9	14	TRBJ2-7	.	CASSTRDTPYEQYF	TGTGCCAGCAGCACCCGGGACACCCCCTACGAGCAGTACTTC
.	TRBV7-2	11	TRBJ2-1	.	CASSPHNEQFF	TGTGCCAGCAGCCCTCACAATGAGCAGTTCTTC
few	TRBV5-4	14	TRBJ2-3	TRBD2	CASSPSGGADTQYF	TGTGCCAGCAGCCCTAGCGGGGGGGCAGATACGCAGTATTTT
.	TRBV19	15	TRBJ2-1	.	CASSIGRAIYNEQFF	TGTGCCAGTAGTATAGGGAGGGCTATCTACAATGAGCAGTTCTTC
.	TRBV28	14	TRBJ1-5	.	CASSLGESNQPQHF	TGTGCCAGCAGTTTAGGGGAGAGCAATCAGCCCCAGCATTTT
.	TRBV5-5	14	TRBJ2-7	.	CASSLDHWGEEQYF	TGTGCCAGCAGCTTGGATCATTGGGGGGAAGAGCAGTACTTC
.	TRBV5-4	16	TRBJ2-2	TRBD2	CASSLGGRGNTGELFF	TGTGCCAGCAGCTTGGGAGGGAGGGGAAACACCGGGGAGCTGTTTTTT
.	TRBV7-7	15	TRBJ2-2	.	CASSFGGSNTGELFF	TGTGCTAGCAGCTTTGGGGGCTCGAACACCGGGGAGCTGTTTTTT